These T cell receptor beta chains were read from a single sample in a study of blood T cells in healthy people across ages. MiXCR, applied by TCRdb to the 5' RACE reads, yields one record per CDR3 protein. The profile shows roughly 1.7 million distinct CDR3 sequences, around 36% of them singletons. Sequences were obtained from blood. These TCRs come from a woman aged 25 to 39 in good health. CDR3s include the opening cysteine and the closing phenylalanine or tryptophan. Fields, in order: clone size, D gene, V gene, J gene, CDR3 protein, CDR3 DNA. A D gene is named only where the DNA matches it firmly. Some rows mark clone size as missing; the rest say once, few, many or name a class of expanded clone.

-	-	TRBV18	TRBJ1-4	CASSPAGAREKLFF	TGTGCCAGCTCACCAGCGGGGGCGAGGGAAAAACTGTTTTTT
few	TRBD1	TRBV28	TRBJ2-5	CASLGTVRTQYF	TGTGCCAGCCTTGGGACAGTACGGACCCAGTACTTC
-	-	TRBV3-1	TRBJ1-4	CASTSAGKLFF	TGTGCCAGCACCTCGGCAGGAAAACTGTTTTTT
-	-	TRBV24-1	TRBJ2-5	CATSDSVPNEQYF	TGTGCCACCAGTGATTCGGTCCCCAATGAGCAGTACTTC
few	-	TRBV2	TRBJ2-3	CASSGGGPTDTQYF	TGTGCCAGCAGTGGAGGCGGTCCCACAGATACGCAGTATTTT
few	-	TRBV18	TRBJ2-7	CASSPAGLAYEQYF	TGTGCCAGCTCACCTGCAGGACTCGCCTACGAGCAGTACTTC
-	-	TRBV20-1	TRBJ2-7	CSASRVPNEQYF	TGCAGTGCTAGTCGGGTCCCTAACGAGCAGTACTTC
many	TRBD1	TRBV10-3	TRBJ1-2	CAIRPGTGPSGGYTF	TGTGCCATCAGACCCGGGACAGGGCCCTCCGGGGGCTACACCTTC
many	TRBD2	TRBV12-3/TRBV12-4	TRBJ2-3	CASSSGASTDTQYF	TGTGCCAGCAGTAGCGGGGCTAGCACAGATACGCAGTATTTT
-	-	TRBV7-9	TRBJ2-1	CASSLPGLAGGEQFF	TGTGCCAGCAGCTTACCTGGACTGGCCGGGGGTGAGCAGTTCTTC
-	TRBD1	TRBV3-1	TRBJ1-5	CASSRRGDDQPQHF	TGTGCCAGCAGCCGCAGGGGGGACGATCAGCCCCAGCATTTT
many	-	TRBV20-1	TRBJ2-3	CSALAPDTQYF	TGCAGTGCTTTAGCGCCAGATACGCAGTATTTT
-	TRBD1	TRBV9	TRBJ2-2	CASSGTGINTGELFF	TGTGCCAGCAGCGGGACAGGGATAAACACCGGGGAGCTGTTTTTT